This TCR beta chain was retrieved from a study of control samples from healthy donors and cancer patients. Method: immunoSEQ multiplex PCR; TCRdb's copy keeps in-frame clones and lacks some. Of roughly 200,000 clones listed, 85% to 95% are singletons. CDR1 is MDHEN and CDR2 is SYDVKM in the germline V gene. V was cut by 2 bases and J by 5 bases, with 12 bases left in between. CDR3 length equals 14 residues. J is TRBJ2-5 and V is TRBV28, with a weak D call TRBD1 (7 bases). This TCR derives from a man between 50 and 59 years old in good health. Sequences were obtained from blood. The CDR3 reads CASSLQGGLETQYF. CDR3 DNA: TGTGCCAGCAGTTTACAGGGGGGCCTGGAGACCCAGTACTTC.